These 27 T cell receptor beta chains originate from one sample sequenced in a study of cytomegalovirus exposure and HLA in healthy donors. PCR primers comprised 60 Vbeta and 13 Jbeta primers. Sequenced by immunoSEQ multiplex PCR; TCRdb stores in-frame clones only, minus some. The data hold 120,000 or so clones, with over 65% observed a single time. Sequenced material: PBMCs. These receptors all stem from a man aged 35 to 55 in good health and CMV-seropositive.

The J gene is TRBJ2-7, the V gene TRBV11-2, with D maybe TRBD2 (5 bases). CDR1 is SGHAT, CDR2 FQNNGV, per germline. V lost 3 bases, J lost 2 bases, and 14 bases lay in between. The CDR3 is made up of 15 amino acids. The CDR3 region is CASSFLRVSAYEQYF. The CDR3 DNA reads as TGTGCCAGCAGCTTCCTTAGGGTTAGCGCCTACGAGCAGTACTTC.

This chain uses TRBV15 with TRBJ2-6; D perhaps matches TRBD2 (5 bases). With 0 bases removed from V and 3 bases from J, the gap between germline ends came to 12 bases. CDR1 is LNHNV, CDR2 YYDKDF, per germline (reference sequence). The CDR3 is 17 amino acids. The CDR3 protein is CATSRDKIGDGANVLTF. The DNA of the CDR3 is TGTGCCACCAGCAGAGATAAGATCGGGGATGGGGCCAACGTCCTGACTTTC.

The chain has TRBV4-1 and TRBJ2-3; TRBD1 agrees at 9 bases. Germline CDR1 and CDR2: MGHRA and YSYEKL. The V gene end was trimmed by 1 base and the J gene end by 4 bases; junction bases not matched to a gene: 6. The CDR3 has 16 amino acids. The CDR3 sequence: CASSQVGDRGADTQYF. The CDR3 DNA reads as TGCGCCAGCAGCCAAGTAGGAGACAGGGGGGCAGATACGCAGTATTTT.

The rearrangement links TRBV15 to TRBJ1-2; weak D call: TRBD1 (5 bases). V shed 3 bases and J shed 7 bases, with 12 bases lying between them. The V gene's germline CDR1 is LNHNV and CDR2 YYDKDF (reference sequence). The CDR3 extends over 13 amino acids. The CDR3 coding sequence is TGTGCCACCAGCAGGTCGAAGGGGTCTGGCTACACCTTC. This encodes CATSRSKGSGYTF.

V usage is TRBV5-4 and J usage is TRBJ2-3, with 13 bases matching TRBD2. J lost 5 bases, V lost 4 bases, and 10 bases had no gene match. Germline CDR1 SGHNT, CDR2 YYREEE (reference sequence). The CDR3 totals 17 residues. The CDR3 DNA reads as TGTGCCAGCAGCCCCGGGACTAGCGGGAAGACGGGAGATACGCAGTATTTT. Residues: CASSPGTSGKTGDTQYF.

The J gene is TRBJ1-5, the V gene TRBV4-1; TRBD1 matches 7 bases. Germline V gene lookup returns CDR1 MGHRA and CDR2 YSYEKL. V shed 6 bases, J shed 1 base, and the junction held 9 bases outside the gene matches. This CDR3 has 16 amino acids. In DNA form, the CDR3 reads TGCGCCAGCAGTCCAATTCAGACAGGGAGCAATCAGCCCCAGCATTTT. Its translation is CASSPIQTGSNQPQHF.

This chain uses TRBV7-9 with TRBJ2-3; D remains unclear. Looked up from germline, CDR1 is SEHNR and CDR2 is FQNEAQ (reference sequence). The CDR3 extends over 13 amino acids. The ends were cut back, 10 bases at V and 4 bases at J, with 15 bases in the middle. The CDR3: CATRTRQADTQYF. The CDR3 region has the DNA TGTGCCACCCGAACCAGGCAGGCAGATACGCAGTATTTT. The entire variable domain, with the rest obtained from reference TRBV7-9 and TRBJ2-3, is as follows: DTGVSQNPRHKITKRGQNVTFRCDPISEHNRLYWYRQTLGQGPEFLTYFQNEAQLEKSRLLSDRFSAERPKGSFSTLEIQRTEQGDSAMYLCATRTRQADTQYFGPGTRLTVL.

CDR3 amino acids: CASSLGGAKNIQYF. The CDR3 DNA is TGTGCCAGCAGCTTGGGAGGAGCCAAAAACATTCAGTACTTC. This chain connects TRBV5-6 to TRBJ2-4; D ambiguous. The germline gives CDR1 SGHDT, CDR2 YYEEEE. The CDR3 spans 14 residues. V was clipped by 0 bases and J by 0 bases, with 4 bases between them.

The J gene is TRBJ1-1, the V gene TRBV28; TRBD1 aligns across 8 bases. With V trimmed by 7 bases and J by 0 bases, 7 bases remained unmatched. Per germline, CDR1 MDHEN and CDR2 SYDVKM. The CDR3 extends over 15 amino acids. The CDR3 reads CASIKGTGLNTEAFF. The DNA for the CDR3 is TGTGCCAGCATTAAGGGGACAGGCCTGAACACTGAAGCTTTCTTT. Drawing the rest from reference TRBV28 and TRBJ1-1, the complete variable domain is DVKVTQSSRYLVKRTGEKVFLECVQDMDHENMFWYRQDPGLGLRLIYFSYDVKMKEKGDIPEGYSVSREKKERFSLILESASTNQTSMYLCASIKGTGLNTEAFFGQGTRLTVV.

This clone occurred a few times. The gene calls are TRBV6-5 and TRBJ2-3, with 8 bases matching TRBD2. Germline values: CDR1 MNHEY, CDR2 SVGAGI. The ends lost 6 bases at V and 6 bases at J; junction bases unmatched: 11. This CDR3 has 15 residues. CDR3 in amino acids: CASSTRRGARDTQYF. CDR3 DNA sequence: TGTGCCAGCAGCACCCGGCGGGGGGCCAGGGATACGCAGTATTTT.

The rearrangement uses TRBV2 and TRBJ2-4; tentative D call: TRBD1 (5 bases). This CDR3 spans 16 amino acids. Looked up from germline, CDR1 is SNHLY and CDR2 is FYNNEI. The ends were cut back, 0 bases at V and 1 base at J, with 10 bases in the middle. CDR3 sequence (DNA): TGTGCCAGCAGTGAAGCGCTTCCAGGGGCCAAAAACATTCAGTACTTC. Its protein product is CASSEALPGAKNIQYF.

The chain combines TRBV7-6 with TRBJ2-7, with 9 bases identical to TRBD2. This CDR3 region has 18 residues. J was trimmed by 5 bases and V by 0 bases; bases with no gene match: 14. Germline V gives CDR1 SGHVS, CDR2 FNYEAQ. CDR3 loop: CASSLAIPGVGGRDEQYF. In DNA, the CDR3 is TGTGCCAGCAGCTTAGCGATCCCGGGCGTGGGCGGGAGGGACGAGCAGTACTTC.

J is TRBJ2-5 and V is TRBV7-7; TRBD2 matches 15 bases. The DNA end is a closer match to TRBJ2-7, so the J assignment may be wrong. The CDR3 covers 20 residues. The germline gives CDR1 SSHAT, CDR2 FNYEAQ (reference sequence). This CDR3 is CAISPGARTSGRAFSYEQYF. DNA for the CDR3: TGTGCTATTTCGCCAGGGGCGCGGACTAGCGGGAGGGCCTTCTCCTACGAGCAGTACTTC.

This clone was detected only a few times. The chain combines TRBV6-1 with TRBJ2-7; the D gene is possibly TRBD1 (5 bases). The CDR3 totals 15 residues. Per the germline V gene, CDR1 is MNHNS and CDR2 is SASEGT. Trimming took 8 bases from V and 3 from J, leaving 20 bases between them. The CDR3 region has the DNA TGTGCCAGCGGAAAGAGGCGGCAGGGCTTCTACGAGCAGTACTTC. Its translation is CASGKRRQGFYEQYF.

This sequence joins TRBV7-6 and TRBJ2-5; 7 bases align to TRBD2. Trimming at V came to 5 bases and at J to 4 bases, leaving 13 bases not matched to a gene. The CDR3 sequence is 16 residues long. Germline V gene data show CDR1 as SGHVS and CDR2 as FNYEAQ. The CDR3 spells CASSDNTGGLRETQYF. The CDR3 DNA reads TGTGCCAGCAGCGATAATACGGGGGGTTTAAGAGAGACCCAGTACTTC.

This clone has more than one count but fewer than ten. The gene calls are TRBV9 and TRBJ2-7; the D gene is possibly TRBD2 (5 bases). V lost 0 bases, J lost 3 bases, and 10 bases lay in between. This CDR3 comprises 14 residues. Germline CDR1 reads SGDLS; CDR2 reads YYNGEE. The CDR3 region has the DNA TGTGCCAGCAGCGTAGACGGGATTTTCTACGAGCAGTACTTC. Translation: CASSVDGIFYEQYF.

The rearrangement links TRBV29-1 to TRBJ2-7; 7 bases are a match to TRBD2. Germline V gene lookup returns CDR1 SQVTM and CDR2 ANQGSEA. The trim removed 7 bases at V and 3 bases at J, leaving 9 bases unmatched. The CDR3 length is 13 residues. CDR3 sequence (DNA): TGCAGCGCCGCGTCGGGGGAGGGCTACGAGCAGTACTTC. Translating it yields CSAASGEGYEQYF.

This sequence joins TRBV2 and TRBJ2-5; TRBD2 matches 9 bases. CDR3 size: 13 residues. Germline CDR1 SNHLY, CDR2 FYNNEI. With V trimmed by 7 bases and J by 5 bases, 5 bases remained unmatched. The CDR3 protein is CASISGSLETQYF. The DNA for the CDR3 is TGTGCCAGCATTAGCGGGAGTCTGGAGACCCAGTACTTC.

This chain links TRBV5-1 with TRBJ2-7; D might be TRBD1 (6 bases). Germline CDR1 and CDR2: SGHRS and YFSETQ. Trimming took 0 bases from V and 6 from J, leaving 10 bases between them. This CDR3 comprises 13 residues. CDR3 sequence reads: CASSLAGVGEQYF. CDR3 DNA: TGCGCCAGCAGCTTGGCAGGGGTGGGCGAGCAGTACTTC.

The chain has TRBV19 and TRBJ2-5, with 9 positions matching TRBD1. The germline CDR1 and CDR2 sequences are LNHDA and SQIVND (reference sequence). With V trimmed by 3 bases and J by 5 bases, 4 bases remained unmatched. The CDR3 is 14 amino acids. CDR3 amino acids: CASSIDRGTETQYF. CDR3 DNA sequence: TGTGCCAGTAGTATCGACAGGGGGACGGAGACCCAGTACTTC.

The chain joins TRBV9 to TRBJ2-2; D might be TRBD2 (6 bases). Germline CDR1 SGDLS, CDR2 YYNGEE. Trimming took 0 bases from V and 5 from J, leaving 11 bases between them. The CDR3 is made up of 15 amino acids. DNA for the CDR3: TGTGCCAGCAGCGTAGGACAAGGGAGGACCGGGGAGCTGTTTTTT. It yields the protein CASSVGQGRTGELFF.

V and J are TRBV5-1 and TRBJ1-1; 7 bases fit TRBD1. The CDR3 runs to 14 residues. Germline values: CDR1 SGHRS, CDR2 YFSETQ. The V segment lost 4 bases and the J segment 6 bases; nucleotides outside the gene matches: 9. CDR3 nucleotides: TGCGCCAGCAGCCAGGGGGGATTGGTGGCTGAAGCTTTCTTT. Protein sequence: CASSQGGLVAEAFF.

The rearrangement links TRBV12-5 to TRBJ2-3, with TRBD2 matching 8 bases. The CDR3 is 15 residues long. The junction had 3 bases not matched to a gene; V was cut back by 2 bases and J by 2 bases. Germline CDR1 LGHNT, CDR2 FRNRAP. The CDR3 nucleotides read TGTGCTAGTGGTTTGACTAGCGGTTACACAGATACGCAGTATTTT. This sequence encodes CASGLTSGYTDTQYF.

The rearrangement links TRBV5-6 to TRBJ1-1; 11 nucleotides line up with TRBD1. This CDR3 contains 19 residues. Germline-derived CDR1 and CDR2 are SGHDT and YYEEEE. The J segment lost 4 bases and the V segment lost 3 bases, leaving 17 bases of the junction unmatched. The CDR3 DNA sequence: TGTGCCAGCAGCTCATCCGGGACAGGGGGGGAGGCGTGGGGCACTGAAGCTTTCTTT. As protein: CASSSSGTGGEAWGTEAFF.

This clone is medium-sized within its sample. The chain is built from TRBV6-1 and TRBJ2-1; 9 positions agree with TRBD2. Germline V CDR1 and CDR2: MNHNS, SASEGT. The CDR3 contains 15 residues. The junction had 0 bases not matched to a gene; V was cut back by 2 bases and J by 1 base. CDR3 coding DNA: TGTGCCAGCAGTGAACTAGCGGGATCCTACAATGAGCAGTTCTTC. Amino acids: CASSELAGSYNEQFF.

The chain has TRBV11-3 and TRBJ1-1, with a possible D match to TRBD1 (5 bases). Germline V gene sequence: CDR1 SGHNT, CDR2 YENEEA. V lost 2 bases, J lost 1 base, and 8 bases lay in between. The CDR3 is 14 amino acids. The chain's CDR3 is CASSLQGKNTEAFF. CDR3 coding DNA: TGTGCCAGCAGCTTACAGGGCAAGAACACTGAAGCTTTCTTT.

The V gene is TRBV4-2, the J gene TRBJ1-4; the D is unclear. The CDR3 totals 14 residues. Germline V lookup: CDR1 LGHNA, CDR2 YNFKEQ. Between the trimmed V and J ends, which lost 0 bases and 4 bases, there was a span of 6 bases. Written as DNA, the CDR3 is TGTGCCAGCAGCCAAGATCTAAGTAATGAAAAACTGTTTTTT. This codes for CASSQDLSNEKLFF.